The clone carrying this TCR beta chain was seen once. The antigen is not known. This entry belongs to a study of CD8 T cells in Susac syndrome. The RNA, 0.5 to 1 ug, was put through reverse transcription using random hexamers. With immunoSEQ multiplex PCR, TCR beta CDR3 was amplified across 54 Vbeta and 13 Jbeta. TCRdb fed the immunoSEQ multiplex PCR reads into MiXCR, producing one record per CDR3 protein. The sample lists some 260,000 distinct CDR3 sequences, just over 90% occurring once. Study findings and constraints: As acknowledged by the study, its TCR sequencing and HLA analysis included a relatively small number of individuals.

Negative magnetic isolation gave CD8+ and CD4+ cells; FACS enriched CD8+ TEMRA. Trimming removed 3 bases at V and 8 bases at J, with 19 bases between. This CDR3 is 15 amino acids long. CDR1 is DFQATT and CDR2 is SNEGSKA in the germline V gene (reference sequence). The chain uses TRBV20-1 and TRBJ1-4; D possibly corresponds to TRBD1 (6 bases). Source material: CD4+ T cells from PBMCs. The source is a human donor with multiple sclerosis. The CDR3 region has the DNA TGCAGTGCTAGGGCCGGGGGCTCGAGGGGGGAAAAACTGTTTTTT. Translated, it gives CSARAGGSRGEKLFF.